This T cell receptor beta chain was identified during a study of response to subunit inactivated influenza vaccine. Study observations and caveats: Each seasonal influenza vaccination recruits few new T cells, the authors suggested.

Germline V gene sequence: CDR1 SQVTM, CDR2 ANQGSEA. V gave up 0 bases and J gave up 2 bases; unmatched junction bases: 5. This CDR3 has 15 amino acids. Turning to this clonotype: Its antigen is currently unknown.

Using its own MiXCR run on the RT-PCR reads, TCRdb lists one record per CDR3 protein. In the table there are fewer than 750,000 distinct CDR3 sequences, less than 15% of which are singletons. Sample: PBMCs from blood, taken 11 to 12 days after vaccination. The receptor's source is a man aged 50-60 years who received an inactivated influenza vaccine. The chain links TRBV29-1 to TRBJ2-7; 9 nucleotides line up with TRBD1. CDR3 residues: CSVEDVGQGTYEQYF. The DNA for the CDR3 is TGCAGCGTTGAAGATGTTGGACAGGGGACCTACGAGCAGTACTTC.